Detailed here is one TCR beta chain. Its antigen is not known. Germline V gene lookup returns CDR1 MDHEN and CDR2 SYDVKM. V lost 5 bases and J lost 3; bases outside the gene matches: 10. This CDR3 has 15 amino acids. Reverse transcription of all isolated RNA meant that expressed TCRB transcripts were sequenced. Profiling relied on immunoSEQ multiplex PCR, and the TCRdb table lists in-frame clones only, not all of them. The table includes around 350,000 clones, around 12% detected once. This specimen comes from a study of beta chain features in type 1 diabetes. Whole-study context: On cell yields, gender and age, patients and healthy donors were similar.

Study findings and constraints: TCRB repertoires of naive, central memory and Treg cells appeared more similar among patients than among healthy donors. Cells expressing TCR highly could be over-represented by cDNA sequencing.

Purities in excess of 95% were seen in all sorted populations. Sequencing was carried out using naive CD4+ T cells from blood. The chain combines TRBV28 with TRBJ2-7, with 7 bases matching TRBD1. The clonotype comes from a young man in good health. The CDR3 DNA is TGTGCCAGCAGTGCCCCGACAGGGACGTTCTACGAGCAGTACTTC. Translating gives CASSAPTGTFYEQYF. Looking up the rest from reference TRBV28 and TRBJ2-7 gives the full variable domain: DVKVTQSSRYLVKRTGEKVFLECVQDMDHENMFWYRQDPGLGLRLIYFSYDVKMKEKGDIPEGYSVSREKKERFSLILESASTNQTSMYLCASSAPTGTFYEQYFGPGTRLTVT.